The rows below give T cell receptor beta chains drawn from one sample of a study of Tregs in tolerant kidney transplant recipients. Sequenced by immunoSEQ multiplex PCR; TCRdb stores in-frame clones only, minus some. The sample records tens of thousands of clones, around 93% being singletons. Sequenced material: CD8+ T cells from blood (PBMCs), taken 24 months after the transplant. The receptor set was obtained from a human patient who received a combined kidney and bone marrow transplant. Some T cells may arise from the graft donor. The CDR3 runs from the conserved cysteine through the conserved F or W. The order of the fields is CDR3 DNA, CDR3 protein, J gene, V gene, D gene, clone size. D genes are given only for firm matches. The size of a clone is reported for some rows only, either as once, few or many, or as a class for expanded clones.

TGTGCCAGCAGCGTAGGAGGAGCCACTAATGAAAAACTGTTTTTT | CASSVGGATNEKLFF | TRBJ1-4 | TRBV9 | NA | NA
TGTGCCAGCAGTTGGAACAGGGGGAGCTCCTACGAGCAGTACTTC | CASSWNRGSSYEQYF | TRBJ2-7 | TRBV5-6 | TRBD1 | NA
TGTGCCAGCAGCTTATCGGGGACTACTAGTGAGCAGTTCTTC | CASSLSGTTSEQFF | TRBJ2-1 | TRBV7-2 | TRBD2 | NA
TGTGCCAGCACCCTCTCTGTGGGGGGAGCCCCCCCCGGGGAGCTGTTTTTT | CASTLSVGGAPPGELFF | TRBJ2-2 | TRBV27 | NA | NA
TGTGCCAGCAGCTGGGGCAGGGGCCCTTACAATGAGCAGTTCTTC | CASSWGRGPYNEQFF | TRBJ2-1 | TRBV13 | NA | NA
TGTGCCAGCAGGGGTCGGGGAGGCACAGATACGCAGTATTTT | CASRGRGGTDTQYF | TRBJ2-3 | TRBV2 | NA | NA
TGCGCCAGCAGCCAAGCGCCAGGGGACTACGAGCAGTACTTC | CASSQAPGDYEQYF | TRBJ2-7 | TRBV4-1 | NA | once
TGCAGCGTCGAAAATCCGGACAGGGACTATGGCTACACCTTC | CSVENPDRDYGYTF | TRBJ1-2 | TRBV29-1 | TRBD1 | once
TGTGCCAGCAGTCACCTCGTTGTGAGGGTGGGGAACACTGAAGCTTTCTTT | CASSHLVVRVGNTEAFF | TRBJ1-1 | TRBV27 | NA | NA
TGTGCCACCAGCAAACCGGGACTAGGGCCCTACAATGAGCAGTTCTTC | CATSKPGLGPYNEQFF | TRBJ2-1 | TRBV15 | TRBD2 | NA
TGTGCCAGCAGCGTACACAGGGATCCGAGCTCCTATAATTCCCCCCTCCACTTT | CASSVHRDPSSYNSPLHF | TRBJ1-6 | TRBV9 | NA | few
TGCGCCAGCAGCCAAGATTTTGAGGAAACAGGAGAAAAACTGTTTTTT | CASSQDFEETGEKLFF | TRBJ1-4 | TRBV4-3 | NA | NA
TGTGCCAGCAGCTTAGCCTGGACTACCCAAAGCTACAATGAGCAGTTCTTC | CASSLAWTTQSYNEQFF | TRBJ2-1 | TRBV7-9 | NA | NA
TGTGCCATCAGTGTTAGCGGGAGCACAGATACGCAGTATTTT | CAISVSGSTDTQYF | TRBJ2-3 | TRBV10-3 | TRBD2 | NA
TGCGCCAGCAGCTCTTCAGGGGGCCTCTCCTACGAGCAGTACTTC | CASSSSGGLSYEQYF | TRBJ2-7 | TRBV5-1 | TRBD1 | NA
TGTGCCAGCAGCTTAGTATACCAATCTAAGCATGATGGAAACACCATATATTTT | CASSLVYQSKHDGNTIYF | TRBJ1-3 | TRBV7-2 | NA | NA
TGTGCCAGCAGCGGCGACAGGGGCGTCTACGAGCAGTACTTC | CASSGDRGVYEQYF | TRBJ2-7 | TRBV5-6 | TRBD1 | NA
TGTGCCAGCGTTTACTATATTTCCAACACTGAAGCTTTCTTT | CASVYYISNTEAFF | TRBJ1-1 | TRBV7-9 | NA | NA
TGTGCCAGCAGTGAGTGGCAGGAGGGGCCCTACGAGCAGTACTTC | CASSEWQEGPYEQYF | TRBJ2-7 | TRBV6-1 | NA | NA
TGTGCCAGCAGCTTTAGACAGCCAACCTATGGCTACACCTTC | CASSFRQPTYGYTF | TRBJ1-2 | TRBV28 | NA | once
TGTGCCAGCAGCCCTTTCCCAGGAACTGGCTACACCTTC | CASSPFPGTGYTF | TRBJ1-2 | TRBV7-3 | NA | NA
TGCGCCAGCAGCCAGCTCCGGGACAGGGGTCAAAACACCATATATTTT | CASSQLRDRGQNTIYF | TRBJ1-3 | TRBV4-1 | TRBD1 | few
TGTGCCAGCACGATAGGGCTAGCAGATAGCACAGATACGCAGTATTTT | CASTIGLADSTDTQYF | TRBJ2-3 | TRBV9 | NA | NA
TGTGCCAGTAGTATTCTTTGGGGAGATCAGCCCCAGCATTTT | CASSILWGDQPQHF | TRBJ1-5 | TRBV19 | NA | NA
TGCGCCAGCAGCCAAGGACTAGGGGAGGCCTACGAGCAGTACTTC | CASSQGLGEAYEQYF | TRBJ2-7 | TRBV4-1 | NA | NA
TGTGCCAGCAGCTTGGCGGGACTGATGAATTCACCCCTCCACTTT | CASSLAGLMNSPLHF | TRBJ1-6 | TRBV5-5 | NA | NA
TGTGCCAGTAGTATAGTATTTCCTGTCTCCGGGGAGCTGTTTTTT | CASSIVFPVSGELFF | TRBJ2-2 | TRBV19 | NA | NA
TGTGCCAGCGGCCGGACGGGACTAGGGTCCTACGAGCAGTACTTC | CASGRTGLGSYEQYF | TRBJ2-7 | TRBV5-4 | TRBD2 | NA
TGTGCCAGTAGTTCCGGGACTAGCTCCTACAATGAGCAGTTCTTC | CASSSGTSSYNEQFF | TRBJ2-1 | TRBV19 | TRBD2 | NA
TGTGCCAGCAGCCAATTCCCGGTTCTCTACAATGAGCAGTTCTTC | CASSQFPVLYNEQFF | TRBJ2-1 | TRBV14 | NA | NA
TGCGCCAGCAGCTTGGGCAGACAGGGTCGGGACGAGCAGTACTTC | CASSLGRQGRDEQYF | TRBJ2-7 | TRBV5-1 | TRBD1 | NA
TGCAGCGTTGAAGACTCTGAGACTAGCTTCAATGAGCAGTTCTTC | CSVEDSETSFNEQFF | TRBJ2-1 | TRBV29-1 | TRBD2 | NA
TGTGCCAGCAGCCAAGATAGGCGGGGAACCTACGAGCAGTACTTC | CASSQDRRGTYEQYF | TRBJ2-7 | TRBV4-2 | NA | NA
TGTGCCAGCAGCTTTACGGACAGACACAATGAGCAGTTCTTC | CASSFTDRHNEQFF | TRBJ2-1 | TRBV7-7 | NA | NA
TGTGCCAGCAGCGTAGACTGGAGCTCCTACGAGCAGTACTTC | CASSVDWSSYEQYF | TRBJ2-7 | TRBV5-6 | NA | NA
TGTGCCAGCAGTTTGCAGGGGAACCAGCCCCAGCATTTT | CASSLQGNQPQHF | TRBJ1-5 | TRBV27 | NA | NA
TGTGCCAGCAGCCTCGCGACAGGGCTAGGCTACACCTTC | CASSLATGLGYTF | TRBJ1-2 | TRBV7-9 | TRBD1 | NA
TGTGCCAGCAGTGCTATCGCGGGAGATACGCAGTATTTT | CASSAIAGDTQYF | TRBJ2-3 | TRBV6-1 | NA | NA
TGTGCCAGCAGCTTAACGGCAGGGGTTATAGGCAATGAGCAGTTCTTC | CASSLTAGVIGNEQFF | TRBJ2-1 | TRBV7-3 | NA | NA
TGCGCCAGCAGCCAAACTAGCGGCCCCTACAATGAGCAGTTCTTC | CASSQTSGPYNEQFF | TRBJ2-1 | TRBV4-1 | TRBD2 | NA
TGTGCCAGCAGCTTCGACGGGACTAGCGGGGGGGTATCGACAGATACGCAGTATTTT | CASSFDGTSGGVSTDTQYF | TRBJ2-3 | TRBV7-2 | TRBD2 | NA
TGCAGCGTTGAAGTGGGGGTTGCGGCTAGCGGGAGTGGGAATGAGCAGTTCTTC | CSVEVGVAASGSGNEQFF | TRBJ2-1 | TRBV29-1 | TRBD2 | NA
TGTGCCAGCAGTGACGCCGGTCTATCTTATTATGGCTACACCTTC | CASSDAGLSYYGYTF | TRBJ1-2 | TRBV2 | NA | NA
TGTGCCTGGGCAGAGGGGAACACCGGGGAGCTGTTTTTT | CAWAEGNTGELFF | TRBJ2-2 | TRBV30 | NA | NA